This T cell receptor beta chain was documented in a study of T-cell memory formation after mild COVID-19. Study findings and constraints: There were some responding clones in pre-infection memory, which suggested that cross-reactive memory had joined.

In this sample, this clonotype turned up a few times. Its target is unknown. This CDR3 comprises 13 residues. Germline lookup yields CDR1 SQVTM and CDR2 ANQGSEA. The V gene lost 0 bases and the J gene lost 5 bases, with 10 bases spanning the gap. Via MiXCR, TCRdb re-called the 5' RACE reads, giving one row per CDR3 protein. The sample lists under 450,000 distinct CDR3 sequences, less than 25% occurring once. Sequenced: PBMCs or a T cell subset sorted from them (not recorded which). The clonotype originates from an adult woman who had mild COVID-19 (a few samples of this study predate the infection). Cell type and time point are not known. The J gene is TRBJ1-1, the V gene TRBV29-1; D is unresolved. The CDR3 DNA reads as TGCAGCGTTGAAGAGGCAGGAGGAACTGAAGCTTTCTTT. This translates into CSVEEAGGTEAFF.